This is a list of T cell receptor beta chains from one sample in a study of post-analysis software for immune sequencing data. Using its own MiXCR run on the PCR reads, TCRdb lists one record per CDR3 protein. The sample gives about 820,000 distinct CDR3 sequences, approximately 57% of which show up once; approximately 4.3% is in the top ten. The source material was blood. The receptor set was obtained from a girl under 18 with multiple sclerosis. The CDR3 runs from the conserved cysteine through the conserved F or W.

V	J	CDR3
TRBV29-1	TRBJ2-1	CSGEGGAVYNEQFF
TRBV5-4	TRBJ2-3	CASRLAGDRDTQYF
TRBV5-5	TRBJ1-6	CASSSDRVTSPLHF
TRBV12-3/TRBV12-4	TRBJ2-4	CASRGLAYRDMDKNIQYF
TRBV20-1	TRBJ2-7	CSASKRGPSSYEQYF
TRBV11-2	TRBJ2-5	CASSLDRWDRANEQYF
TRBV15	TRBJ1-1	CATSTGVSEAFF
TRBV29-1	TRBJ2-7	CSVALSGQPHYEQYF
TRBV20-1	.	CSARRPSNEQYF
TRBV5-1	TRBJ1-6	CASSLVPPTTSNSPLHF
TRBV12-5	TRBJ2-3	CASGLGTSDGDTQYF
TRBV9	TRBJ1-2	CASSVGGGAGYTF
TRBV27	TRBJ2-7	CASSPVASGLPYEQYF
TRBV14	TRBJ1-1	CASSLPFGRGEHTEAFF
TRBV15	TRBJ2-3	CATSRTRGGLVEDTQYF
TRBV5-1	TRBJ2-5	CASSLEAGGRQTQYF
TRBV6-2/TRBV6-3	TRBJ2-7	CASTGSDYEQYF
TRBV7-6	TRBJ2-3	CASSLGLAGGVDTQYF
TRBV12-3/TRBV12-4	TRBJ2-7	CASSFSLGAGELYEQYF
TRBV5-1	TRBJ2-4	CASSLEGFLAKNIQYF
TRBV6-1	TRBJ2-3	CASSPFLQGAETDTQYF
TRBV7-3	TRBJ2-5	CASSLNPGLGGTQYF
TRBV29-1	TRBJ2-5	CSIRRGQETQYF
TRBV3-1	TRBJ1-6	CASSPGRTGDGSPLHF
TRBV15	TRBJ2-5	CATSRDLGSGGYQETQYF
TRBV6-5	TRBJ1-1	CASSYDYGGTEAFF
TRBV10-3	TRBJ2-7	CAISEDLTGERSYEQYF
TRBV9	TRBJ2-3	CASSALSTDTQYF
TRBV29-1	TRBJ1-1	CSAGRAEAEAFF
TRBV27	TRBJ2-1	CASGYNEQFF
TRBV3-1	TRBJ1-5	CASSWGQGVGQPQHF
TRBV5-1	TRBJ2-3	CASSGTIPAGTQYF
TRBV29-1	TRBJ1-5	CSVSGLGGGDSPQHF
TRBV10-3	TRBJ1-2	CAISAYRDLLSENYGYTF
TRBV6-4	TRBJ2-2	CACSDSMDTGELFF
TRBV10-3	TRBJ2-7	CAIRPVLVSYEQYF
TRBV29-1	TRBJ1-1	CSVTGGWNTEAFF